This T cell receptor (beta chain) is drawn from a study of cytomegalovirus exposure and HLA in healthy donors. Researchers ran the PCR with 60 Vbeta and 13 Jbeta primers. Sequenced by immunoSEQ multiplex PCR; TCRdb stores in-frame clones only, minus some. This table holds some 110,000 clones, around three quarters found once. Trimming cost V 10 bases and J 3 bases, with 15 bases left between them. Germline assignment: CDR1 MNHNS and CDR2 SASEGT. The CDR3 is 14 residues long. The receptor was isolated from a man between 50 and 59 years old in good health and CMV-seropositive. The sample was PBMCs. This chain connects TRBV6-1 to TRBJ2-2, with D uncertain. The CDR3 DNA reads TGTGCCACCGCTGAATACGTAGACACCGGGGAGCTGTTTTTT. Its protein is CATAEYVDTGELFF.